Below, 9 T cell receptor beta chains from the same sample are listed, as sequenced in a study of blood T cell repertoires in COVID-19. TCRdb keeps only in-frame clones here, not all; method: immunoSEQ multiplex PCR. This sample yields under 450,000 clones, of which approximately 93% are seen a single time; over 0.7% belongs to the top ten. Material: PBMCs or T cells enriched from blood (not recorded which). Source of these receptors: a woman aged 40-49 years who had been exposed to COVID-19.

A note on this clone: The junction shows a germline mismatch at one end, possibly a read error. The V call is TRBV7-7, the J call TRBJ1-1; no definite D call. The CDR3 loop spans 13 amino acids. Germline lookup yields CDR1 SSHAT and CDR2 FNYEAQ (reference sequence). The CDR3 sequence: CASSLARNTEAFF. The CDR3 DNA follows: TGTGCTAGCAGCCTCGCCAGGAACACTGAAGCTTTCTTT.

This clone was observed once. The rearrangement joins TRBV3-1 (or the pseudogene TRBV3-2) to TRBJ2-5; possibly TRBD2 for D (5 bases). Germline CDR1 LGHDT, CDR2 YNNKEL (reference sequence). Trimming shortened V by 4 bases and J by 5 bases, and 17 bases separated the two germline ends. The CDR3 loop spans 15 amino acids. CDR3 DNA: TGTGCCAGCAGCCGGTTGTCGAACCCGGGGGAGACCCAGTACTTC. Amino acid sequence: CASSRLSNPGETQYF.

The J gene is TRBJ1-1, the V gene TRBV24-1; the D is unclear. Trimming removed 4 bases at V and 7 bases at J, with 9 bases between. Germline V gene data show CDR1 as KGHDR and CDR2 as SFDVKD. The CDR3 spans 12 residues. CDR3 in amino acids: CATSDLNGEAFF. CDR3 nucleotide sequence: TGTGCCACCAGTGACCTAAACGGTGAAGCTTTCTTT.

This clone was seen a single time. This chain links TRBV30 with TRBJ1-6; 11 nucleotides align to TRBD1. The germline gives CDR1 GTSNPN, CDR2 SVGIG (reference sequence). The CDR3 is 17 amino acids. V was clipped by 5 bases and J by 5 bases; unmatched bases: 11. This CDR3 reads CAWGTPGQGVNNSPLHF. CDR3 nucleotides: TGTGCCTGGGGAACACCGGGACAGGGGGTAAATAATTCACCCCTCCACTTT.

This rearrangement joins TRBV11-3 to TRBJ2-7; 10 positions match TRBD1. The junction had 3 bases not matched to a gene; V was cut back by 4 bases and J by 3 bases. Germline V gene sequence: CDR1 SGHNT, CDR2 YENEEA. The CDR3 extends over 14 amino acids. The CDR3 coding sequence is TGTGCCAGCAGCTCCGGGACAGGGGTCTACGAGCAGTACTTC. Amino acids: CASSSGTGVYEQYF.

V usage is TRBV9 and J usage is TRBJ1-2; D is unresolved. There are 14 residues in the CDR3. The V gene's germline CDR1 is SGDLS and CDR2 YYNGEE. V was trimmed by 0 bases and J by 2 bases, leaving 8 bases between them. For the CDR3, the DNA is TGTGCCAGCAGCGTAGGAGACGGGAACTATGGCTACACCTTC. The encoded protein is CASSVGDGNYGYTF.

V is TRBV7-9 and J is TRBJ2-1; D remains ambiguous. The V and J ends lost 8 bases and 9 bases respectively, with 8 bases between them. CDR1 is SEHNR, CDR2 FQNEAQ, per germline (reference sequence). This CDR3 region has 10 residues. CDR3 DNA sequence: TGTGCCAGCGACGAGGTTGAGCAGTTCTTC. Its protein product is CASDEVEQFF.

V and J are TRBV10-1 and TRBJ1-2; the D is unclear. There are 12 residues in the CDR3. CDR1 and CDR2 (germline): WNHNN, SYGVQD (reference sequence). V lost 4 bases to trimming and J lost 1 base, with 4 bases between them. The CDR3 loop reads CASSADNYGYTF. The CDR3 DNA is TGCGCCAGCAGTGCAGATAACTATGGCTACACCTTC.

The CDR3 DNA reads as TGTGCCAGTAGTATTGGCAGGGCGAACACTGAAGCTTTCTTT. It specifies CASSIGRANTEAFF. This rearrangement joins TRBV19 to TRBJ1-1; the D gene is possibly TRBD1 (5 bases). Germline loops: CDR1 LNHDA, CDR2 SQIVND (reference sequence). This CDR3 comprises 14 residues. V was cut by 3 bases and J by 1 base, with 9 bases left in between.